This T cell receptor beta chain was found in a study of blood T cell repertoires in COVID-19 (dated by TCRdb to the early 2020s). For the study in its entirety: Samples from collaborators originated in the United States, Italy and Spain and spanned both the acute and convalescent phases of COVID-19. The prospective study material was composed of cDNA or gDNA derived from T cells, B-cell-depleted T cells, or PBMCs. The dataset comprised deeply sampled blood TCRbeta repertoires from subjects exposed to, actively infected with, or recovered from COVID-19. The repertoires were made available in a free public database intended to serve as a resource for research on the immune response to SARS-CoV-2. Samples came from the ongoing ImmuneRACE study (first 160 participants) plus 1,254 subjects from 6 global collaborators. A de-identified subject ID, COVID-19 status, age in years and sex were almost always included in the sample metadata. Where HLA class I and class II types were available, the types were taken from metadata supplied by the sample provider, not from assay-based typing. Study-level results and caveats: The amount of clinical and demographic metadata varied by source and participant and was provided uncurated.

Taken from cysteine to phenylalanine, the CDR3 has 15 residues. Of the read, only the CDR3 DNA is kept; its 45 bases are in frame from base 1. Ends trimmed: V by 10 bases, J by 5 bases; bases unmatched to a gene: 10. As encoded in the germline V gene, CDR1 is ENHRY while CDR2 is SYGVKD. The immunoSEQ Assay, a bias-controlled multiplex PCR, was used to amplify TCRbeta CDR3 regions from genomic DNA. Regarding the original processing steps: Within the assay, amplification of reference gene primers was used to estimate how many nucleated cells each sample contained. Sequence reads were collapsed and filtered to measure the absolute abundance of every unique TCRbeta CDR3 rearrangement. For each sample, productive Simpson clonality was calculated as the square root of Simpson's diversity index across productive rearrangements. Entries here come from immuneACCESS through TCRdb and include only in-frame sequences with V and J called. Some clones fail to appear in such tables; in the studies checked, an unresolved V gene covers under half of the shortfall, and the cause of the remainder is unknown. The D gene and trimming were derived from the DNA, and the V and J assignments and clone size from that table. In all, the sample holds a few hundred thousand clones, and around nine tenths of those were seen once. Less than 1.5% of the sample lies in the top ten.

Comments on this clone: It has no known antigen specificity. The record has no base qualities; no much larger clone is one base away.

In the prospective study, participants were 18 to 89 years old, resided in 20 to 30 geographic areas of the United States, and were enrolled through a virtual design. In the prospective study, participants were assigned to cohorts based on the clinical history participants reported in a screening survey and a study questionnaire. Recovered participants in ImmuneRACE Cohort 3 were defined as having two consecutive negative NP/OP PCR tests, clearance from a healthcare professional, or resolution of symptoms. Each participant in the prospective study had whole blood, serum and a nasopharyngeal or oropharyngeal swab collected by mobile phlebotomists. Over an approximately 2-month period, participants in the prospective study had the option of providing additional blood draws and questionnaires. Before DNA extraction, prospective study blood samples were shipped either frozen or at room temperature.

The chain employs TRBV10-3 and TRBJ2-1; the junction holds 11 bases that match TRBD1. The sequenced sample was PBMCs or T cells enriched from blood (not recorded which). The origin of this receptor is a woman aged 18-29 years who had recovered from COVID-19. DNA sequence: TGTGCCACCTGCCGTGGACAGGGGGCTGACAATGAGCAGTTCTTC. Translation gives CATCRGQGADNEQFF.